This TCR beta chain appears in the sequencing data of a study of T-cell memory formation after mild COVID-19. The CDR3 sequence is 16 residues long. Trimming took 0 bases from V and 3 from J, leaving 13 bases between them. The germline gives CDR1 SNHLY, CDR2 FYNNEI. A single record per CDR3 protein comes from TCRdb applying MiXCR to the 5' RACE reads. This table has about 55,000 distinct CDR3 sequences, around a quarter appearing once. This rearrangement joins TRBV2 to TRBJ2-3, with D perhaps TRBD1 or TRBD2 (5 bases each). The clonotype was recovered from a man younger than 35 who had mild COVID-19 (a few samples of this study predate the infection). Cell type and time point are not known. The sample consisted of PBMCs or a T cell subset sorted from them (not recorded which). CDR3 region: CASSEAVGVATDTQYF. In DNA, the CDR3 is TGTGCCAGCAGTGAAGCTGTGGGGGTGGCGACAGATACGCAGTATTTT.